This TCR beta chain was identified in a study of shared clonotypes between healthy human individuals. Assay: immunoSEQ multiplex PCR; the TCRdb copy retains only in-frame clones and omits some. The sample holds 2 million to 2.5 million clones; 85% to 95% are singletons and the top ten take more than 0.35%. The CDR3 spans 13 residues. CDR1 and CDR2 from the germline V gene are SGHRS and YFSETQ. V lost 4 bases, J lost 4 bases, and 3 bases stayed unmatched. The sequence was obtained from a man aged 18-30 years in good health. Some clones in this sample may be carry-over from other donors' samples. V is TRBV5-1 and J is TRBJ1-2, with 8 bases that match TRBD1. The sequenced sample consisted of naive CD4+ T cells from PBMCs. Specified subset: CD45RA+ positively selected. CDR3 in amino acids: CASSIGTGYGYTF. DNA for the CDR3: TGCGCCAGCAGCATAGGGACAGGCTATGGCTACACCTTC.